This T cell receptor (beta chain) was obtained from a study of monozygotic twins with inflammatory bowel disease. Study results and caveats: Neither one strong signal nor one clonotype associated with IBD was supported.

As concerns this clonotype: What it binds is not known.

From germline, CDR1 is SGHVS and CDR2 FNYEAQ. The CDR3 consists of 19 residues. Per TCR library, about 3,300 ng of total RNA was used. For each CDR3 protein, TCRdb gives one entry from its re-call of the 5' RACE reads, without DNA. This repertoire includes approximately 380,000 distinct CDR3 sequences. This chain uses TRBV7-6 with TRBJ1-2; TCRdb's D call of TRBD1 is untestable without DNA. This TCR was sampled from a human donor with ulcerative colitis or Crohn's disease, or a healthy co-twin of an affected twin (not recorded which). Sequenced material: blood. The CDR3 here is CASSLAYTKTGEWLYGYTF. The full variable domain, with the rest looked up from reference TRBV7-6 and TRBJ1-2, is GAGVSQSPRYKVTKRGQDVALRCDPISGHVSLYWYRQALGQGPEFLTYFNYEAQQDKSGLPNDRFSAERPEGSISTLTIQRTEQRDSAMYRCASSLAYTKTGEWLYGYTFGSGTRLTVV.